This entry lists 29 T cell receptor beta chains sequenced from one sample in a study of metastatic and nonmetastatic thyroid tumors. Using MiXCR, TCRdb reanalyzed the PCR reads. The table has 20,000 to 30,000 clones, roughly 25% seen once. Patients were all untreated before their thyroid surgery. The specimen was blood. These receptors came from a female donor with papillary thyroid cancer or a benign thyroid nodule (not recorded which). Some clones in this sample may be carry-over from other donors' samples.

This clone occurred many times. The germline gene is not matched at one end of the junction; a read error may be the cause. The chain employs TRBV12-3 or TRBV12-4 and TRBJ1-1, with 9 bases aligning to TRBD1. This CDR3 is built from 17 residues. DNA for the CDR3: TGTGCCAGCAGTTCCTACCCGGGACAGGGAATGAACACTGAAGCTTCCTTT. Translation: CASSSYPGQGMNTEASF.

There are many counts of this clone. The chain carries TRBV3-1 and TRBJ1-4, with TRBD1 identical over 9 bases. The CDR3 contains 15 residues. With V trimmed by 6 bases and J by 8 bases, 10 bases remained unmatched. Germline-derived CDR1 and CDR2 are LGHDT and YNNKEL (reference sequence). The CDR3 DNA sequence: TGTGCCAGCAGTAAAGTAGGGACAGGGTTGGAAAAACTGTTTTTT. It codes for CASSKVGTGLEKLFF.

The V and J genes are TRBV30 and TRBJ2-7; TRBD1 agrees at 9 bases. Germline lookup yields CDR1 GTSNPN and CDR2 SVGIG (reference sequence). J was trimmed by 2 bases and V by 3 bases; bases with no gene match: 2. The length of the CDR3 is 13 residues. This CDR3 is CAWRGQGAYEQYF. The DNA of the CDR3 is TGTGCCTGGAGGGGACAGGGTGCCTACGAGCAGTACTTC. The variable domain in full, completed from reference TRBV30 and TRBJ2-7, reads SQTIHQWPATLVQPVGSPLSLECTVEGTSNPNLYWYRQAAGRGLQLLFYSVGIGQISSEVPQNLSASRPQDRQFILSSKKLLLSDSGFYLCAWRGQGAYEQYFGPGTRLTVT.

In this sample, this clone turned up many times. This chain joins TRBV2 and TRBJ2-1, with D possibly TRBD2 on 6 matching bases. CDR3 length equals 14 residues. CDR1 SNHLY and CDR2 FYNNEI come from the germline V gene. V dropped 7 bases and J dropped 0 bases, with 10 bases sitting between them. The CDR3 loop is CASMRDYSYNEQFF. CDR3 nucleotide sequence: TGTGCCAGCATGCGGGATTACTCCTACAATGAGCAGTTCTTC. The variable domain in full, with the rest retrieved from reference TRBV2 and TRBJ2-1, is EPEVTQTPSHQVTQMGQEVILRCVPISNHLYFYWYRQILGQKVEFLVSFYNNEISEKSEIFDDQFSVERPDGSNFTLKIRSTKLEDSAMYFCASMRDYSYNEQFFGPGTRLTVL.

The chain carries TRBV19 and TRBJ2-5; weak D call: TRBD1 (6 bases). Between the trimmed V and J ends, which lost 4 bases and 2 bases, there was a span of 11 bases. Germline values: CDR1 LNHDA, CDR2 SQIVND (reference sequence). This CDR3 region has 14 residues. The CDR3 spells CASSKDRGQETQYF. CDR3 nucleotides: TGTGCCAGTAGTAAGGACAGAGGACAAGAGACCCAGTACTTC. Full variable domain (remainder filled in from reference TRBV19 and TRBJ2-5): DGGITQSPKYLFRKEGQNVTLSCEQNLNHDAMYWYRQDPGQGLRLIYYSQIVNDFQKGDIAEGYSVSREKKESFPLTVTSAQKNPTAFYLCASSKDRGQETQYFGPGTRLLVL.

Ten or more counts support this clone. The V and J genes are TRBV9 and TRBJ2-1; no reliable D call. V lost 0 bases to trimming and J lost 3 bases, with 13 bases between them. The CDR3 runs 16 residues. Germline CDR1 and CDR2: SGDLS and YYNGEE. CDR3 coding DNA: TGTGCCAGCAGCGTAGCTTTTGGACCCTACTACAATGAGCAGTTCTTC. Translated, it gives CASSVAFGPYYNEQFF.

The sample holds a few counts of this clone. The CDR3 loop reads CSASQPGTSGQARGLAGNEQFF. CDR3 coding DNA: TGCAGTGCTAGTCAACCCGGGACTAGCGGGCAGGCGCGGGGACTAGCGGGCAATGAGCAGTTCTTC. This sequence joins TRBV20-1 and TRBJ2-1, with 12 nucleotides matching TRBD2. Germline CDR1 is DFQATT and CDR2 is SNEGSKA (reference sequence). The CDR3 is 22 residues long. The V segment lost 3 bases and the J segment 6 bases; nucleotides outside the gene matches: 27.

The V and J genes are TRBV5-1 and TRBJ2-7; TRBD2 agrees at 12 bases. CDR1 SGHRS and CDR2 YFSETQ come from the germline V gene. Unmatched junction bases numbered 16, after V lost 2 bases and J lost 7 bases. CDR3 length: 18 residues. This CDR3 is CASSLGLAGSPGWAEQYF. CDR3 in DNA: TGCGCCAGCAGCTTAGGACTAGCGGGATCCCCGGGTTGGGCGGAGCAGTACTTC. Filled out from reference TRBV5-1 and TRBJ2-7, the complete variable domain reads KAGVTQTPRYLIKTRGQQVTLSCSPISGHRSVSWYQQTPGQGLQFLFEYFSETQRNKGNFPGRFSGRQFSNSRSEMNVSTLELGDSALYLCASSLGLAGSPGWAEQYFGPGTRLTVT.

This clone was observed at least ten times. The chain uses TRBV20-1 and TRBJ2-1, with 11 bases lining up with TRBD2. V was clipped by 6 bases and J by 8 bases; unmatched bases: 18. The CDR3 loop spans 17 amino acids. CDR1 DFQATT and CDR2 SNEGSKA come from the germline V gene (reference sequence). This CDR3 reads CSAGFIITVAGGDEQFF. The CDR3 DNA sequence: TGCAGTGCCGGTTTTATTATAACCGTAGCGGGGGGGGATGAGCAGTTCTTC.

This clone turned up a few times. The chain couples TRBV28 to TRBJ2-7, with D perhaps matching TRBD2 (5 bases). Trimming removed 2 bases at V and 0 bases at J, with 8 bases between. From germline, CDR1 is MDHEN and CDR2 SYDVKM. The CDR3 sequence is 14 residues long. CDR3 nucleotide sequence: TGTGCCAGCAGTTTAGAGGGTTTCTCCTACGAGCAGTACTTC. Translating it yields CASSLEGFSYEQYF. Based on the CDR3 plus reference TRBV28 and TRBJ2-7, the full variable domain is DVKVTQSSRYLVKRTGEKVFLECVQDMDHENMFWYRQDPGLGLRLIYFSYDVKMKEKGDIPEGYSVSREKKERFSLILESASTNQTSMYLCASSLEGFSYEQYFGPGTRLTVT.

J is TRBJ2-6 and V is TRBV6-1; D is uncertain. Deletions cut 4 bases from V and 7 bases from J, with 14 bases between. Germline V gene lookup returns CDR1 MNHNS and CDR2 SASEGT. The CDR3 covers 15 residues. The CDR3 reads CASSACGSGANVLTF. CDR3 coding DNA: TGTGCCAGCAGTGCTTGTGGTTCAGGTGCCAACGTCCTGACTTTC.

By share, this clone counts as medium-sized (0.01 to 0.1%). This rearrangement joins TRBV28 to TRBJ2-1; TRBD1 might be the D (6 bases). This CDR3 region has 12 residues. Germline values: CDR1 MDHEN, CDR2 SYDVKM. The V end lost 6 bases, the J end lost 12 bases, and 15 bases lay between the germline ends. The CDR3 DNA reads TGTGCCAGCAGGCCCAAACAGGGTCGGCAGTTCTTC. Amino acids: CASRPKQGRQFF.

The chain is built from TRBV10-3 and TRBJ2-6, with D tentatively TRBD2 (6 bases). Germline loops: CDR1 ENHRY, CDR2 SYGVKD. The CDR3 is 19 amino acids. V shed 3 bases and J shed 0 bases, with 18 bases lying between them. Here the CDR3 reads CAISDGAAAGGSGANVLTF. DNA of the CDR3: TGTGCCATCAGTGATGGGGCGGCAGCGGGCGGCTCTGGGGCCAACGTCCTGACTTTC.

This clone was seen only once. Its ends do not fully match the called genes, so a read error is possible. The rearrangement uses TRBV20-1 and TRBJ1-6; no reliable D call. CDR1 is DFQATT and CDR2 is SNEGSKA in the germline V gene (reference sequence). This CDR3 region has 14 residues. For the CDR3, the DNA is TGCAGTGCCTCAGGTCGGCGCGGGAATTCACACCTCAACTTT. Its translation: CSASGRRGNSHLNF.

The chain uses TRBV12-3 or TRBV12-4 and TRBJ2-2, with 7 bases matching TRBD2. This CDR3 is built from 16 residues. The V gene end was trimmed by 6 bases and the J gene end by 7 bases; junction bases not matched to a gene: 14. CDR3 in amino acids: CASSPNRGLDGGELFF. The CDR3 coding sequence is TGTGCCAGCAGCCCCAATAGAGGACTAGACGGCGGGGAGCTGTTTTTT.

The rearrangement uses TRBV5-1 and TRBJ2-2; D ambiguous. Trimming removed 4 bases from V and 4 bases from J, with 11 bases in between. Germline lookup yields CDR1 SGHRS and CDR2 YFSETQ. The CDR3 spans 14 residues. The CDR3 region is CASSPPTGTGELFF. The CDR3 nucleotides are TGCGCCAGCAGCCCGCCGACGGGCACCGGGGAGCTGTTTTTT.

This clone occurred many times. One end of the junction does not line up with germline, which may come from a read error. In DNA, the CDR3 is TGTGTCAGCAGTTTGTGGACGGCAAACTATGGCTACACCTTC. Its translation is CVSSLWTANYGYTF. J is TRBJ1-2 and V is TRBV27; D remains unclear. CDR1 and CDR2 (germline): MNHEY, SMNVEV (reference sequence). This CDR3 contains 14 residues.

Worth noting for this clone: A much larger clone lies a single base off, so this may be a read error. Other DNA sequences in the same sample also yield this CDR3. The chain carries TRBV19 and TRBJ2-3, with D maybe TRBD1 (5 bases). The CDR3 is 11 amino acids. CDR1 LNHDA and CDR2 SQIVND come from the germline V gene (reference sequence). The V and J ends lost 10 bases and 9 bases respectively, with 14 bases between them. The CDR3 region has the DNA TGTGCCACCCGAGTAGGACACACGCAGTATTTT. Translation gives CATRVGHTQYF. The full variable domain, with the rest looked up from reference TRBV19 and TRBJ2-3, is DGGITQSPKYLFRKEGQNVTLSCEQNLNHDAMYWYRQDPGQGLRLIYYSQIVNDFQKGDIAEGYSVSREKKESFPLTVTSAQKNPTAFYLCATRVGHTQYFGPGTRLTVL.

This clone was counted a single time. The rearrangement joins TRBV20-1 to TRBJ1-5, with 7 bases identical to TRBD1. Looked up from germline, CDR1 is DFQATT and CDR2 is SNEGSKA (reference sequence). The CDR3 runs 14 residues. Trimming took 6 bases from V and 6 from J; bases not matched to a gene: 11. CDR3 residues: CSAGRQGMSQPQHF. The CDR3 DNA is TGCAGTGCGGGAAGACAGGGTATGAGTCAGCCCCAGCATTTT.

This chain joins TRBV5-1 and TRBJ1-2, with 9 bases that match TRBD1. This CDR3 contains 13 residues. V gave up 4 bases and J gave up 7 bases; unmatched junction bases: 5. The V gene's germline CDR1 is SGHRS and CDR2 YFSETQ. The CDR3 here is CASSLGQGIGYTF. CDR3 nucleotide sequence: TGCGCCAGCAGCCTCGGACAGGGGATTGGCTACACCTTC.

This clone appeared many times. This chain uses TRBV11-2 with TRBJ2-1; D remains ambiguous. This CDR3 comprises 13 residues. V lost 5 bases, J lost 5 bases, and 10 bases lay in between. From germline, CDR1 is SGHAT and CDR2 FQNNGV. The CDR3 nucleotides read TGTGCCAGCAGCATTGACGGTCACAATGAGCAGTTCTTC. It codes for CASSIDGHNEQFF.

This clone has ten or more counts. The chain couples TRBV5-1 to TRBJ2-5, with a tentative D call TRBD2 (7 bases). The V gene's germline CDR1 is SGHRS and CDR2 YFSETQ. Deletions cut 1 base from V and 3 bases from J, with 10 bases between. The CDR3 length is 14 residues. CDR3 sequence (DNA): TGCGCCAGCAGCTTGAAAGGGGGGGAAGAGACCCAGTACTTC. Protein sequence: CASSLKGGEETQYF.

A note on this clone: This is likely a read error, given that the CDR3 carries no conserved phenylalanine or tryptophan at its end. The CDR3 DNA reads TGTGCCAGCAGTCAGGACAGGGGGAATGGCTACACCCTC. It yields the protein CASSQDRGNGYTL. This chain links TRBV5-4 with TRBJ1-2, with 10 bases identical to TRBD1. Germline assignment: CDR1 SGHNT and CDR2 YYREEE (reference sequence). The CDR3 has 13 amino acids. V lost 5 bases to trimming and J lost 6 bases; unmatched junction nucleotides: 4.

This clone occurred many times. The rearrangement joins TRBV4-1 to TRBJ2-3, with D tentatively TRBD1 (6 bases). The CDR3 has 15 amino acids. Germline loops: CDR1 MGHRA, CDR2 YSYEKL. The V end lost 1 base, the J end lost 2 bases, and 10 bases lay between the germline ends. The CDR3 spells CASSQVWTATDTQYF. The CDR3 DNA reads TGCGCCAGCAGCCAAGTTTGGACAGCCACAGATACGCAGTATTTT.

This clone was recorded at least ten times. The CDR3 sequence is CSARDLFAPTSGRDTQYF. CDR3 bases: TGCAGTGCTAGAGATCTGTTCGCACCGACTAGCGGGAGGGATACGCAGTATTTT. The chain is built from TRBV20-1 and TRBJ2-3; TRBD2 agrees at 13 bases. The germline gives CDR1 DFQATT, CDR2 SNEGSKA (reference sequence). V lost 0 bases and J lost 6; bases outside the gene matches: 12. CDR3 length: 18 residues.

By share of the sample, this clone is medium-sized. This chain links TRBV12-3 or TRBV12-4 with TRBJ2-2; TRBD2 matches 13 bases. Trimming removed 5 bases from V and 6 bases from J; junction bases left unmatched: 6. The CDR3 extends over 16 amino acids. Written as DNA, the CDR3 is TGTGCCAGCAGTCGTGGGACTAGCGGGATCCCCGGGGAGCTGTTTTTT. Amino acids: CASSRGTSGIPGELFF.

By share, this clone ranks as medium-sized. The CDR3 sequence: CSARDSVTGVTEAFF. The CDR3 DNA reads TGCAGTGCTAGAGATAGCGTTACGGGGGTCACTGAAGCTTTCTTT. The gene calls are TRBV20-1 and TRBJ1-1; maybe TRBD1 (5 bases). The CDR3 totals 15 residues. Germline V gives CDR1 DFQATT, CDR2 SNEGSKA (reference sequence). V shed 0 bases and J shed 4 bases, with 15 bases lying between them.

The V gene is TRBV11-2, the J gene TRBJ2-7, with D unclear. Germline-derived CDR1 and CDR2 are SGHAT and FQNNGV. This CDR3 contains 16 residues. Trimming left V 5 bases short and J 4 bases short, with 21 bases between. As DNA, the CDR3 is TGTGCCAGCAGCGCGAATCTAGGGTCTGGAGTTTACGAGCAGTACTTC. It encodes CASSANLGSGVYEQYF.

This clone was counted between two and nine times. The genes are TRBV6-1 and TRBJ1-2; D might be TRBD1 (5 bases). Per the germline V gene, CDR1 is MNHNS and CDR2 is SASEGT. V lost 9 bases, J lost 1 base, and 15 bases lay in between. CDR3 length: 14 residues. DNA for the CDR3: TGTGCCAGAGACAGACAAGACGATAACTATGGCTACACCTTC. This gives the protein CARDRQDDNYGYTF.